The rows below give T cell receptor beta chains drawn from one sample of a study of yellow fever vaccine responses in identical twins. TCRdb analysed the RT-PCR reads with MiXCR anew, one entry per CDR3 protein. The data contain around 2,500 distinct CDR3 sequences, about 80% of them seen just once; the ten biggest clones take up around 10%. Sequenced material: T cells from blood (PBMCs), unsorted or a sorted subset (not recorded which), taken before or after yellow fever vaccination (not recorded which). The receptors originated from a female donor who received the yellow fever vaccine. CDR3s include the opening cysteine and the closing phenylalanine or tryptophan. The order of the fields is clone size, J gene, D gene, V gene, CDR3 DNA, CDR3 protein. D genes are given only for firm matches. Not every row has a clone size; where given, it reads once, few, many or a size class.

>once|TRBJ2-7|TRBD1|TRBV4-3
TGCGCCAGCAGCCAAGAGGGGACAGGGTACCACGAGCAGTACTTC
CASSQEGTGYHEQYF
>.|TRBJ1-1|.|TRBV30
TGTGCCTGGAGTGCAGCAAGCGCTTTCTTT
CAWSAASAFF
>.|TRBJ2-7|.|TRBV11-1
TGTGCCAGCAGCTTGCAGGTGTCCTACGAGCAGTACTTC
CASSLQVSYEQYF
>.|TRBJ1-5|.|TRBV11-1
TGTGCCAGCAGCTTAGGTTGGATAGAGGAGAATCAGCCCCAGCATTTT
CASSLGWIEENQPQHF
>.|TRBJ2-7|.|TRBV4-3
TGCGCCAGCAGCCAAGATCCGGCCGGGGACGAGCAGTACTTC
CASSQDPAGDEQYF
>.|TRBJ2-7|.|TRBV6-2/TRBV6-3
TGTGCCAGCAGTTACGGAGGGACAGCCGCCTACGAGCAGTACTTC
CASSYGGTAAYEQYF
>.|TRBJ2-7|.|TRBV4-1
TGCGCCAGCAGCCAAGATGGGGGCGTGATCTACGAGCAGTACTTC
CASSQDGGVIYEQYF
>.|TRBJ2-2|TRBD1|TRBV6-2/TRBV6-3
TGTGCCAGCGAAGACAGGGCGAACACCGGGGAGCTGTTTTTT
CASEDRANTGELFF
>.|TRBJ1-6|.|TRBV27
TGTGCCAGCAGTTTATCTACACCCAATTCACCCCTCCACTTT
CASSLSTPNSPLHF
>.|TRBJ2-5|TRBD1|TRBV11-2
TGTGCCAGCAGCCCTGGACAGGGCGGAGAGACCCAGTACTTC
CASSPGQGGETQYF
>.|TRBJ2-7|.|TRBV11-1
TGTGCCAGCAGCTTATCCATCTCCTACGAGCAGTACTTC
CASSLSISYEQYF
>few|TRBJ1-5|.|TRBV10-1
TGCGCCAGCAGCCAACAATTCATGGCGGGGCAAAATCAGCCCCAGCATTTT
CASSQQFMAGQNQPQHF
>.|TRBJ2-1|.|TRBV25-1
TGTGCCAGCAGTGAATCCTTGACAGGGAGGAATGAGCAGTTCTTC
CASSESLTGRNEQFF
>.|TRBJ2-2|.|TRBV10-1
TGCGCCAGCAGTGAGTCGAATCGCGGGGCAGGGACCGGGGAGCTGTTTTTT
CASSESNRGAGTGELFF
>.|TRBJ2-1|.|TRBV5-4
TGTGCCAGCAGCTCACTAGTCAATGAGCAGTTCTTC
CASSSLVNEQFF
>few|TRBJ2-2|TRBD2|TRBV15
TGTGCCACCAGCAGAGATGCGGGGGACACCGGGGAGCTGTTTTTT
CATSRDAGDTGELFF
>few|TRBJ1-1|.|TRBV5-1
TGCGCCAGCAGCTTGCAGGTGGGGAACACTGAAGCTTTCTTT
CASSLQVGNTEAFF
>.|TRBJ2-7|TRBD2|TRBV27
TGTGCCAGCAGTCTAGCGGGAGTTCTTGGGGACTACGAGCAGTACTTC
CASSLAGVLGDYEQYF
>.|TRBJ2-5|.|TRBV10-1
TGCGCCAGCAGTGAGTCGCTGGGGGAAGAGACCCAGTACTTC
CASSESLGEETQYF
>.|TRBJ2-3|TRBD2|TRBV5-1
TGCGCCAGCAGCGTAGCGGGGGGCGCAATAGATACGCAGTATTTT
CASSVAGGAIDTQYF
>.|TRBJ1-3|.|TRBV15
TGTGCCACCAGCAGAGACAGGCCAGGCGGAAACACCATATATTTT
CATSRDRPGGNTIYF
>.|TRBJ2-5|.|TRBV7-7
TGTGCTAGCACACATAGTGGAGAGACCCAGTACTTC
CASTHSGETQYF
>few|TRBJ1-2|.|TRBV7-8
TGTGCCAGCAGCTTCGACAGATCCTATGGCTACACCTTC
CASSFDRSYGYTF
>.|TRBJ2-1|.|TRBV4-1
TGCGCCAGCAGCCAAAGGAGGATCCATGAGCAGTTCTTC
CASSQRRIHEQFF
>once|TRBJ2-1|.|TRBV9
TGTGCCAGCAGCGTAGCGACAGGCCACAATGAGCAGTTCTTC
CASSVATGHNEQFF
>.|TRBJ2-5|TRBD2|TRBV20-1
TGCAGTGCTAGAGGGGGGGGGAGGCAAGAGACCCAGTACTTC
CSARGGGRQETQYF
>.|TRBJ2-7|.|TRBV11-1
TGTGCCAGCAGCCCCTCAGAGGCCCACGAGCAGTACTTC
CASSPSEAHEQYF
>few|TRBJ1-1|.|TRBV4-1
TGCGCCAGCGGTCCCCAGGGGCAGATTAACACTGAAGCTTTCTTT
CASGPQGQINTEAFF
>.|TRBJ1-6|.|TRBV5-4
TGTGCCAGCAGCTTGCGGGAATCCTATAATTCACCCCTCCACTTT
CASSLRESYNSPLHF
>.|TRBJ1-2|.|TRBV6-2/TRBV6-3
TGTGCCAGAGCTGCTCGGACAACCACCTTC
CARAARTTTF
>.|TRBJ2-7|.|TRBV6-5
TGTGCCAGCAGTTACGGACACTCCTACGAGCAGTACTTC
CASSYGHSYEQYF
>.|TRBJ2-7|TRBD1|TRBV2
TGTGCCAGCAGTGCCGGGACAGGGACCGACGAGCAGTACTTC
CASSAGTGTDEQYF
>once|TRBJ2-1|.|TRBV6-2/TRBV6-3
TGTGCCAGCAGTTACGAGCAATTGGGGGTTAATGAGCAGTTCTTC
CASSYEQLGVNEQFF
>few|TRBJ1-5|.|TRBV4-1
TGCGCCAGCAGCGCGCCAGGTAGCAATCAGCCCCAGCATTTT
CASSAPGSNQPQHF
>.|TRBJ2-1|.|TRBV19
TGTGCCAGTACAGGGGGGTCCTACAATGAGCAGTTCTTC
CASTGGSYNEQFF
>.|TRBJ2-2|.|TRBV5-4
TGTGCCAGCAGCTTGGCCAATACGGGAACCGGGGAGCTGTTTTTT
CASSLANTGTGELFF
>.|TRBJ1-6|.|TRBV6-5
TGTGCCAGCAGTTACCAGGACGTATCCGGCTCCTTTAATTCACCCCTCCACTTT
CASSYQDVSGSFNSPLHF
>few|TRBJ1-2|.|TRBV24-1
TGTGCCACCAAGCCAGCGGGGTACTATGGCTACACCTTC
CATKPAGYYGYTF
>.|TRBJ1-1|.|TRBV4-3
TGCGCCAGCTCCCGGCAGGCGATGAACACTGAAGCTTTCTTT
CASSRQAMNTEAFF
>.|TRBJ1-1|.|TRBV30
TGTGCCTGGAGTGTAGTTATCTCGAACACTGAAGCTTTCTTT
CAWSVVISNTEAFF
>.|TRBJ2-3|TRBD1|TRBV12-3/TRBV12-4
TGTGCCAGCGCCGCCGGCACCGGGACAGGGGCCACAGATACGCAGTATTTT
CASAAGTGTGATDTQYF
>.|TRBJ1-1|.|TRBV15
TGTGCCACCAGCACAGGTCTCACTGAAGCTTTCTTT
CATSTGLTEAFF
>.|TRBJ1-2|.|TRBV28
TGTGCCAGCAGTTTAGGGGGCTTCTATGGCTACACCTTC
CASSLGGFYGYTF
>.|TRBJ1-1|.|TRBV29-1
TGCAGCGCCTGGGGGGGGGAAGCTTTCTTT
CSAWGGEAFF
>.|TRBJ1-5|.|TRBV10-1
TGCGCCAGCAGTGAGTCGCGGAACGTCGGGCAGCCCCAGCATTTT
CASSESRNVGQPQHF
>.|TRBJ1-6|.|TRBV10-3
TGTGCCATCAGGGGCGATACAGTGTCACCCCTCCACTTT
CAIRGDTVSPLHF
>.|TRBJ2-3|TRBD1|TRBV11-1
TGTGCCAGCAGCTTATGGGACAGGGTCCGCACAGATACGCAGTATTTT
CASSLWDRVRTDTQYF
>once|TRBJ2-3|.|TRBV28
TGTGCCAGCAGTTTTCTATCAGATACGCAGTATTTT
CASSFLSDTQYF
>.|TRBJ2-1|.|TRBV7-3
TGTGCCAGCAGCTTGGGACCCAACAATGAGCAGTTCTTC
CASSLGPNNEQFF
>.|TRBJ2-6|.|TRBV11-1
TGTGCCAGCAGCTTGTCGGGCTCTGGGGCCAACGTCCTGACTTTC
CASSLSGSGANVLTF
>once|TRBJ1-1|.|TRBV4-2
TGTGCCAGCAGCCAAGACCCGGCGGGGGGCGTCACTGAAGCTTTCTTT
CASSQDPAGGVTEAFF
>.|TRBJ2-5|.|TRBV20-1
TGCAGTGCCAGGGGGGGGGGAGGTCGGGAGACCCAGTACTTC
CSARGGGGRETQYF
>once|TRBJ1-4|.|TRBV11-3
TGTGCCAGCAGCTCCTCGAGGGAAAAACTGTTTTTT
CASSSSREKLFF
>.|TRBJ2-1|.|TRBV2
TGTGCCAGCAGGGCAGGGATGGGGGAGCAGTTCTTC
CASRAGMGEQFF
>.|TRBJ1-5|.|TRBV15
TGTGCCACCAGCAGAGAGGCGGGGAGGCACCAGCCCCAGCATTTT
CATSREAGRHQPQHF
>.|TRBJ2-7|TRBD2|TRBV4-1
TGCGCCAGCAGCCAGGCTTTGGGGAGCGGGACCCGATACGAGCAGTACTTC
CASSQALGSGTRYEQYF
>.|TRBJ1-3|.|TRBV4-1
TGCGCCAGCGCAACCACCAAAGACGTATCCGGAAACACCATATATTTT
CASATTKDVSGNTIYF
>.|TRBJ2-7|TRBD2|TRBV7-9
TGTGCCAGCAGCCCCCTAGCGGGAACCAGCTCCTACGAGCAGTACTTC
CASSPLAGTSSYEQYF